Listed below are T cell receptor beta chains from one sample, sequenced in a study of T cell changes during pregnancy in multiple sclerosis. Measured with immunoSEQ multiplex PCR; TCRdb has only the in-frame clones, and not every one. The profile shows some 64,000 clones, 75% to 95% of them singletons. The sample was peripheral blood, taken in the first trimester of pregnancy. The receptors were sampled from a female donor with multiple sclerosis, enrolled in a pregnancy study. CDR3s include the opening cysteine and the closing phenylalanine or tryptophan. Not every row has a clone size; where given, it reads once, few, many or a size class.

size	V	J	CDR3
-	TRBV19	TRBJ2-3	CASSDVGAGGLFGDTQYF
-	TRBV5-1	TRBJ2-1	CASSLVGGFRRSGEQFF
-	TRBV5-6	TRBJ1-2	CASSSGQGNYGYTF
once	TRBV5-1	TRBJ2-3	CASSLERTGLDTDTQYF
-	TRBV30	TRBJ1-5	CAWGARSNQPQHF
-	TRBV27	TRBJ2-3	CASSNRGRSLNPTHHTQYF
-	TRBV6-6	TRBJ1-5	CASSDPGTGGNQPQHF
-	TRBV19	TRBJ1-3	CASSIGDRSSGNTIYF
-	TRBV28	TRBJ2-7	CASHRGTGEQYF
-	TRBV7-2	TRBJ2-5	CASSKGTFETQYF
-	TRBV29-1	TRBJ1-1	CSDLRGTFF
-	TRBV28	TRBJ2-3	CASSDVAGGGTDTQYF
-	TRBV6-1	TRBJ2-1	CASSEQGPYNEQFF
-	TRBV19	TRBJ2-2	CASRLLTGELFF
-	TRBV30	TRBJ1-2	CAWMDTSNYGYTF
-	TRBV19	TRBJ1-1	CASSITGSGVTEAFF
-	TRBV7-6	TRBJ2-5	CASSRGLLGETQYF
once	TRBV5-1	TRBJ2-1	CASSLGPWREQMGNEQFF
-	TRBV5-1	TRBJ1-1	CASSLGTTNTEAFF
-	TRBV4-1	TRBJ2-6	CASSRLASGNSGANVLTF
-	TRBV4-2	TRBJ1-5	CASSQGRGGQPQHF
-	TRBV16	TRBJ1-2	CASSQSGKGVYGYTF
-	TRBV27	TRBJ1-1	CASSFMGGAGMNTEAFF
-	TRBV2	TRBJ1-4	CASSQDLQNEKLFF
once	TRBV7-9	TRBJ1-3	CASSVNRGDGNTIYF
-	TRBV5-1	TRBJ2-1	CASSYTSGGYNEQFF
-	TRBV9	TRBJ2-3	CASSVAGKRTDTQYF
-	TRBV6-5	TRBJ2-5	CASSSRRLAGGETQYF
-	TRBV11-2	TRBJ2-7	CASSGGLAGGSGEQYF
-	TRBV29-1	TRBJ1-1	CSVDQGGWNTEAFF
-	TRBV18	TRBJ2-2	CASSSWTDNTGELFF
-	TRBV5-1	TRBJ2-1	CASSLSQGKDEQFF
-	TRBV2	-	CASSASTGTTWTYEQYF
-	TRBV5-4	TRBJ2-6	CASSPTRHSGANVLTF
-	TRBV4-2	TRBJ1-4	CASSQDWAAGDEKLFF
-	TRBV6-5	TRBJ2-7	CASSSPVSEQYF
-	TRBV27	TRBJ2-3	CASSPWALSTDTQYF
-	TRBV6-1	TRBJ1-4	CASSERYAGEGNEKLFF
-	TRBV5-5	TRBJ2-7	CASSFWGLSYEQYF
many	TRBV18	TRBJ1-1	CASSPLPGQGPNTEAFF
-	TRBV19	TRBJ1-2	CASSILLSTGYNYGYTF
-	TRBV7-3	TRBJ2-1	CASSLIPSGRADEQFF
-	TRBV11-2	TRBJ2-5	CASSPWETGKGETQYF
-	TRBV7-6	TRBJ1-3	CASSLAVRGASGNTIYF
-	TRBV19	TRBJ1-2	CASSIGRSHYGYTF
-	TRBV28	TRBJ2-4	CASSLMSGVNIQYF
-	TRBV5-4	TRBJ1-4	CASSLGLESEVPTNEKLFF
once	TRBV5-6	TRBJ1-6	CASSPGRGLHNSPLHF
-	TRBV5-4	TRBJ1-2	CASSLEGGSGYTF
few	TRBV30	TRBJ1-2	CAWSVGHGYTF
-	TRBV5-4	TRBJ1-2	CASSRDRGYGYTF
-	TRBV5-1	TRBJ2-1	CASSVDNEQFF
-	TRBV25-1	TRBJ2-5	CASSEYKGQGKETQYF
-	TRBV15	TRBJ2-2	CATSRTSGGRTGELFF